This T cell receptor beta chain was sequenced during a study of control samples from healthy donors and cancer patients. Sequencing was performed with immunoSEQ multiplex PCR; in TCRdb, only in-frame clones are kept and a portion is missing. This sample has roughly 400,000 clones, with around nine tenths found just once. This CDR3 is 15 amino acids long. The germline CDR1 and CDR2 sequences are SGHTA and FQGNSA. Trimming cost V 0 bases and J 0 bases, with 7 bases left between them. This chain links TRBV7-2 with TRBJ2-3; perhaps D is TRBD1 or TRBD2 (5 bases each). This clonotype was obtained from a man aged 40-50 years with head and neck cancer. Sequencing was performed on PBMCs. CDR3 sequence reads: CASSLAGRSTDTQYF. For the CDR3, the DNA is TGTGCCAGCAGCTTAGCGGGACGGAGCACAGATACGCAGTATTTT.